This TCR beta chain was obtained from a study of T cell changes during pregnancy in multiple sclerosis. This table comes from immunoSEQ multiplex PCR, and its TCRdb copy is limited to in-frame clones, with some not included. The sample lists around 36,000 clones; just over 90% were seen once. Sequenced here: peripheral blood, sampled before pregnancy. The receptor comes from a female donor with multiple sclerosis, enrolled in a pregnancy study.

The CDR3 DNA is TGCGCCAGCAGCCGCCTGACAGGGAGCGACGAGCAGTACTTC. Protein: CASSRLTGSDEQYF. The J gene is TRBJ2-7, the V gene TRBV5-1; 7 positions match TRBD1. The CDR3 contains 14 residues. V gave up 4 bases and J gave up 5 bases; unmatched junction bases: 9. The germline V gene has CDR1 SGHRS and CDR2 YFSETQ.